This T cell receptor beta chain was sequenced for a study of blood T cell repertoires in COVID-19. As for the study in general: Whether acute or convalescent, the COVID-19 samples came from the United States, Italy and Spain.

Clones were read by immunoSEQ multiplex PCR, and TCRdb kept only the in-frame ones, dropping some. Here the sample spans under 500,000 clones, approximately 90% being singletons. Trimming took 4 bases from V and 3 from J; bases not matched to a gene: 11. Per germline, CDR1 SGHKS and CDR2 YYEKEE (reference sequence). This CDR3 spans 16 amino acids. The specimen sequenced was peripheral blood. This receptor was taken from a woman in her 30s with acute or convalescent COVID-19. The chain recombines TRBV5-5 with TRBJ2-7; TRBD2 agrees at 9 bases. CDR3 sequence: CASSIIPGLAIYEQYF. The CDR3 DNA reads as TGTGCCAGCAGCATTATACCGGGACTAGCTATCTACGAGCAGTACTTC.